The next 11 T cell receptor beta chains were all read from a single sample in a study of T cell repertoires in cytomegalovirus infection (dated by TCRdb to the late 2010s). Instrument on record: Illumina HiSeq 1500. TCRdb passed the public sequencing reads through fastp at Q25 and MiXCR, retaining productive beta sequences. Rows with one shared CDR3 protein collapse into an entry with the most common genes and DNA. The sample includes a few hundred thousand distinct CDR3 sequences, with approximately 40% observed a single time. 48% of the sample rests with the top ten. The treatment or condition label here, explained by the study, means: in vitro stimulation with specific CMV peptide epitopes to enrich CMV-specific T cells. These receptors' antigens are unknown. The sequenced sample was cultured PBMCs, obtained from culture after CMV antigen stimulation. The receptors originated from a human donor in good health (CMV status not recorded). Some clones in this sample may be carry-over from other donors' samples.

This clonotype has a handful of counts. The V and J genes are TRBV7-9 and TRBJ2-7; 9 bases align to TRBD1. In germline, CDR1 is SEHNR, CDR2 FQNEAQ (reference sequence). The V gene end was trimmed by 5 bases and the J gene end by 7 bases; junction bases not matched to a gene: 21. The CDR3 is made up of 18 amino acids. DNA for the CDR3: TGTGCCAGCAGCCGTTCCACCTCGGGGGACAGGGTTCACCGGGAGCAGTACTTC. Translating gives CASSRSTSGDRVHREQYF. The whole variable domain, filled in from reference TRBV7-9 and TRBJ2-7, reads DTGVSQNPRHKITKRGQNVTFRCDPISEHNRLYWYRQTLGQGPEFLTYFQNEAQLEKSRLLSDRFSAERPKGSFSTLEIQRTEQGDSAMYLCASSRSTSGDRVHREQYFGPGTRLTVT.

In this sample, this clonotype turned up many times. This chain uses TRBV29-1 with TRBJ1-1; D gene unclear. The CDR3 consists of 11 residues. V was trimmed by 5 bases and J by 3 bases, leaving 7 bases between them. Germline V CDR1 and CDR2: SQVTM, ANQGSEA. The CDR3 DNA sequence: TGCAGCGTTTCGGTTGACACTGAAGCTTTCTTT. It translates to CSVSVDTEAFF. The full variable domain, rest sourced from reference TRBV29-1 and TRBJ1-1, is SAVISQKPSRDICQRGTSLTIQCQVDSQVTMMFWYRQQPGQSLTLIATANQGSEATYESGFVIDKFPISRPNLTFSTLTVSNMSPEDSSIYLCSVSVDTEAFFGQGTRLTVV.

This clonotype occurred a few times. This sequence joins TRBV6-1 and TRBJ1-3; no definite D call. Trimming pared 4 bases from V and 3 bases from J, leaving 7 bases between. CDR1 and CDR2 (germline): MNHNS, SASEGT. The length of the CDR3 is 13 residues. CDR3 residues: CASSVRGGNTIYF. CDR3 nucleotide sequence: TGTGCCAGCAGTGTGAGAGGTGGAAACACCATATATTTT.

V is TRBV12-3 or TRBV12-4 and J is TRBJ2-1; a possible D gene is TRBD2 (6 bases). The CDR3 spans 18 residues. V lost 0 bases to trimming and J lost 2 bases, with 17 bases between them. CDR3 residues: CASSLAPDLAGPYNEQFF. CDR3 DNA: TGTGCCAGCAGTTTAGCCCCGGATCTGGCGGGGCCCTACAATGAGCAGTTCTTC.

This rearrangement joins TRBV5-4 to TRBJ2-7, with D uncertain. The CDR3 sequence is 14 residues long. V dropped 5 bases and J dropped 3 bases, with 15 bases sitting between them. CDR1 SGHNT and CDR2 YYREEE come from the germline V gene (reference sequence). The chain's CDR3 is CASSYSAWDYEQYF. The CDR3 bases are TGTGCCAGCAGTTATTCCGCATGGGACTACGAGCAGTACTTC.

The V call is TRBV2, the J call TRBJ2-5; 14 bases align to TRBD2. Germline trimming cut 6 bases from V and 4 bases from J; bases unmatched to any gene: 1. Germline lookup yields CDR1 SNHLY and CDR2 FYNNEI. The CDR3 is 14 residues long. CDR3 in amino acids: CASRGTSGRETQYF. The CDR3, as DNA: TGTGCCAGCAGGGGGACTAGCGGGAGAGAGACCCAGTACTTC.

The V call is TRBV7-6, the J call TRBJ1-6, with a possible D match to TRBD1 (6 bases). Germline V gene lookup returns CDR1 SGHVS and CDR2 FNYEAQ. Trimming shortened V by 5 bases and J by 6 bases, and 11 bases separated the two germline ends. The CDR3 sequence is 14 residues long. CDR3: CASSQGPGNSPLHF. In DNA, the CDR3 is TGTGCCAGCAGCCAGGGGCCGGGTAATTCACCCCTCCACTTT.

The chain combines TRBV18 with TRBJ2-7; D call uncertain. Deletions cut 4 bases from V and 3 bases from J, with 10 bases between. This CDR3 spans 13 amino acids. CDR1 is KGHSH and CDR2 is LQKENI in the germline V gene. The CDR3 is CASSLLDNYEQYF. CDR3 bases: TGTGCCAGCTCACTCTTAGACAACTACGAGCAGTACTTC. The full variable domain, with the rest looked up from reference TRBV18 and TRBJ2-7, is NAGVMQNPRHLVRRRGQEARLRCSPMKGHSHVYWYRQLPEEGLKFMVYLQKENIIDESGMPKERFSAEFPKEGPSILRIQQVVRGDSAAYFCASSLLDNYEQYFGPGTRLTVT.

The rearrangement links TRBV5-4 to TRBJ1-6; 8 bases line up with TRBD1. The CDR3 runs to 15 residues. V gave up 5 bases and J gave up 10 bases; unmatched junction bases: 11. The V gene's germline CDR1 is SGHNT and CDR2 YYREEE (reference sequence). CDR3 DNA sequence: TGTGCCAGCAGTCATGACCAGGGGGCGCGATCACCCCTCCACTTT. It is translated as CASSHDQGARSPLHF. The complete variable domain, with remaining parts taken from reference TRBV5-4 and TRBJ1-6, reads ETGVTQSPTHLIKTRGQQVTLRCSSQSGHNTVSWYQQALGQGPQFIFQYYREEENGRGNFPPRFSGLQFPNYSSELNVNALELDDSALYLCASSHDQGARSPLHFGNGTRLTVT.

This sequence joins TRBV6-5 and TRBJ2-3; D may be TRBD1 (6 bases). Germline-derived CDR1 and CDR2 are MNHEY and SVGAGI. Trimming took 2 bases from V and 6 from J, leaving 15 bases between them. The CDR3 contains 15 residues. CDR3 coding DNA: TGTGCCAGCAGTTACCAAACAGGGACCGCCGATACGCAGTATTTT. The encoded protein is CASSYQTGTADTQYF.

The gene calls are TRBV5-6 and TRBJ2-1; TRBD2 aligns across 9 bases. The CDR3 runs 17 residues. The trim removed 4 bases at V and 0 bases at J, leaving 8 bases unmatched. CDR1 is SGHDT and CDR2 is YYEEEE in the germline V gene. CDR3 bases: TGTGCCAGCAGCGGTGGTGGGACTAGCTCCTCCTACAATGAGCAGTTCTTC. It specifies CASSGGGTSSSYNEQFF. The whole variable domain, filled in from reference TRBV5-6 and TRBJ2-1, reads DAGVTQSPTHLIKTRGQQVTLRCSPKSGHDTVSWYQQALGQGPQFIFQYYEEEERQRGNFPDRFSGHQFPNYSSELNVNALLLGDSALYLCASSGGGTSSSYNEQFFGPGTRLTVL.